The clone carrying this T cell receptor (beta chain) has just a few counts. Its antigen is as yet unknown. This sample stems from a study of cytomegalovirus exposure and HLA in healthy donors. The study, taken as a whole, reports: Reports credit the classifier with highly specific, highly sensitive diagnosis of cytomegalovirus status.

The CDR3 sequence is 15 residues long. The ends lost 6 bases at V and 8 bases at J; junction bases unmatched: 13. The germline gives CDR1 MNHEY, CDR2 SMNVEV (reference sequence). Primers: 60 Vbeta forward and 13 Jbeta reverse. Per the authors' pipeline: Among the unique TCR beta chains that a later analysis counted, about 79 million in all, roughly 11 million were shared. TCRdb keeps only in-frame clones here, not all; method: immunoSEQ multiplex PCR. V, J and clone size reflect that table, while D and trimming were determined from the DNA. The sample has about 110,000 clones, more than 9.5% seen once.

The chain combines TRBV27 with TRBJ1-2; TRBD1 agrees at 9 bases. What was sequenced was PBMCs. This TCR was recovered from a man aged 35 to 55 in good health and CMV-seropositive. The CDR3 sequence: CASSARQTGGEGYTF. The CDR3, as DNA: TGTGCCAGCAGCGCCAGACAGACAGGGGGTGAGGGCTACACCTTC.